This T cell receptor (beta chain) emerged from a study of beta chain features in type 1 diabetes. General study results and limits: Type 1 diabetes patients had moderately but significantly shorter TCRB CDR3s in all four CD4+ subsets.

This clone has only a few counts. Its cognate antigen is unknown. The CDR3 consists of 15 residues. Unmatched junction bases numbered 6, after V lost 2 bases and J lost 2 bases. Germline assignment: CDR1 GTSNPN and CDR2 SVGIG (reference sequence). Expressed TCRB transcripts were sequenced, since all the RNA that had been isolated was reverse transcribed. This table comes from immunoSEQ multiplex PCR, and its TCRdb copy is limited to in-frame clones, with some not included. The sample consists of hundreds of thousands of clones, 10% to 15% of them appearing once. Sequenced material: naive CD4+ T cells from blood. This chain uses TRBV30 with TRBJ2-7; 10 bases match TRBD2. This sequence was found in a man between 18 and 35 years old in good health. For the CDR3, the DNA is TGTGCCTGGAGTAGGTTAGCGGGAGGCGCCTACGAGCAGTACTTC. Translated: CAWSRLAGGAYEQYF.